This T cell receptor beta chain came from a study of T-cell reconstitution after alpha-beta-depleted transplantation in children. Whole-study findings and limits: Several hundred graft clones that had expanded were reportedly the source of alpha-beta T cells about two months after transplant. From surviving recipient T cells and thymic progenitors came the high day-60 TCRbeta diversity observed in some patients. Newly generated T cells supplied most T-cell counts and diversity one year post-transplant.

A note on this clonotype: Its cognate antigen is unknown.

Researchers prepared the TCRbeta library using unique molecular identifiers, the study reports. TCRdb re-derived calls from the PCR reads in MiXCR, one entry per CDR3 protein. The data hold roughly 490,000 distinct CDR3 sequences, with over 10% observed a single time. Trimming removed 6 bases from V and 6 bases from J, with 13 bases in between. The CDR3 sequence is 13 residues long. Germline V gene data show CDR1 as MDHEN and CDR2 as SYDVKM. This material consisted of PBMCs, mostly from graft donor cells, taken 180 days after TCRalphabeta/CD19-depleted stem cell transplant. The clonotype originates from a female patient aged 2 to 10 who had a stem cell transplant for aplastic anemia, so the T cells may come from the graft donor. The chain uses TRBV28 and TRBJ2-3; D is ambiguous. The CDR3 DNA is TGTGCCAGCAGGATCGTTAACATGGATACGCAGTATTTT. Protein sequence: CASRIVNMDTQYF. Drawing the rest from reference TRBV28 and TRBJ2-3, the complete variable domain is DVKVTQSSRYLVKRTGEKVFLECVQDMDHENMFWYRQDPGLGLRLIYFSYDVKMKEKGDIPEGYSVSREKKERFSLILESASTNQTSMYLCASRIVNMDTQYFGPGTRLTVL.